This T cell receptor (beta chain) was sequenced in a study of molecular identifiers for immune sequencing clone quantification. Libraries of naive CD8 cells were prepared from 20,000 to 1,000,000 sorted cells using 10%, 30% or 50% RNA. Each CDR3 protein gets one entry after TCRdb re-called the PCR reads with MiXCR. The table records more than 450,000 distinct CDR3 sequences, 20% to 25% of them present only once. V shed 4 bases and J shed 4 bases, with 20 bases lying between them. This CDR3 spans 16 amino acids. Germline lookup yields CDR1 SGDLS and CDR2 YYNGEE. J is TRBJ1-1 and V is TRBV9; possible D gene TRBD1, 6 bases. Sequencing was performed on naive CD8+ T cells from blood, with Jurkat cell RNA spiked in. Subset noted: FACS-sorted CD8+CD4-CCR7+CD45RA+ naive T cells. The TCR was taken from a human donor in good health. Some libraries in this study had Jurkat cell RNA spiked in. The CDR3 region has the DNA TGTGCCAGCAGCAGGGACGGGGGGGGGCTTGGCACTGAAGCTTTCTTT. Encoded protein: CASSRDGGGLGTEAFF.